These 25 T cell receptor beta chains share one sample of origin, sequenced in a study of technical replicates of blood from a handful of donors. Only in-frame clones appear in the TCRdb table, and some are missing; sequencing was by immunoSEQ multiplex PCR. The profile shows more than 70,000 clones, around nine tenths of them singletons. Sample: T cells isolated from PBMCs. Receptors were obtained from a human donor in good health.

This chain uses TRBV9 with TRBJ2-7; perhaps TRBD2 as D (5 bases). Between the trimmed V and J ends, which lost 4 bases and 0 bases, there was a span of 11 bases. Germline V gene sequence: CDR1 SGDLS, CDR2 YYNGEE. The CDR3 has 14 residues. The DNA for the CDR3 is TGTGCCAGCAGCCCCGACGGGGTCTCCTACGAGCAGTACTTC. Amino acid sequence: CASSPDGVSYEQYF.

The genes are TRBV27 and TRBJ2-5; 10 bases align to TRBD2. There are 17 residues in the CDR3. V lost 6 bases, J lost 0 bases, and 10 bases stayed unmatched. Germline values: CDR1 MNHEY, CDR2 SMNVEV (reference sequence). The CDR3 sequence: CASSPGSGGGYQETQYF. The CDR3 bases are TGTGCCAGCAGCCCCGGGAGCGGGGGGGGGTACCAAGAGACCCAGTACTTC.

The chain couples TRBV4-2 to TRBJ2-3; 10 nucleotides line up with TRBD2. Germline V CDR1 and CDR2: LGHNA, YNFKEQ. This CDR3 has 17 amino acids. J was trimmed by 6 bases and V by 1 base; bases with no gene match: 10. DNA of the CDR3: TGTGCCAGCAGCCAAGGGCTCAGCGGGGGGGCTATCGATACGCAGTATTTT. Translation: CASSQGLSGGAIDTQYF.

The CDR3 nucleotides read TGTGCCAGCAGCCCCGCTTCGGGGACAGCTACCTACGAGCAGTACTTC. This gives the protein CASSPASGTATYEQYF. The gene calls are TRBV7-8 and TRBJ2-7; 7 bases map to TRBD1. CDR1 is SGHVS and CDR2 is FQNEAQ in the germline V gene. CDR3 length: 16 amino acids. V trimming: 5 bases; J trimming: 2 bases; junction bases outside the gene matches: 12.

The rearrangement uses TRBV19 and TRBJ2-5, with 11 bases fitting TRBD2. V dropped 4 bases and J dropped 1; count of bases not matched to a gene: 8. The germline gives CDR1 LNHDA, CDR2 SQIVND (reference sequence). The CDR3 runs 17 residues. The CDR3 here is CASSTLPLAGGQETQYF. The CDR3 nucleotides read TGTGCCAGTAGTACCCTCCCCCTAGCGGGGGGCCAAGAGACCCAGTACTTC.

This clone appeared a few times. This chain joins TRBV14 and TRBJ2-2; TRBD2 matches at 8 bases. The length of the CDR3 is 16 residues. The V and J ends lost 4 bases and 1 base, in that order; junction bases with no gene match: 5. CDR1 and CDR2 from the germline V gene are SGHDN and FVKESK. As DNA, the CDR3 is TGTGCCAGCAGCCCACGGACTAGCAGGAACACCGGGGAGCTGTTTTTT. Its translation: CASSPRTSRNTGELFF.

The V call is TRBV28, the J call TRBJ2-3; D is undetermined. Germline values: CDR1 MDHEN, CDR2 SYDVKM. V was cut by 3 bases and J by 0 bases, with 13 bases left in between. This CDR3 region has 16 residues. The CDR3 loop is CASSFATSTSTDTQYF. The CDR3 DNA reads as TGTGCCAGCAGTTTCGCGACCTCGACTAGCACAGATACGCAGTATTTT.

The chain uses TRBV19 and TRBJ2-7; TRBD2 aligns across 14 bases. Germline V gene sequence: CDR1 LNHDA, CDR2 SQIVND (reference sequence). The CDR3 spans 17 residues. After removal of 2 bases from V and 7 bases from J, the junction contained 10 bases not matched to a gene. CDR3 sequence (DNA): TGTGCCAGTAGTATAAAGGTCGGGACTAGCGGGAGAGAGGAGCAGTACTTC. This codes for CASSIKVGTSGREEQYF.

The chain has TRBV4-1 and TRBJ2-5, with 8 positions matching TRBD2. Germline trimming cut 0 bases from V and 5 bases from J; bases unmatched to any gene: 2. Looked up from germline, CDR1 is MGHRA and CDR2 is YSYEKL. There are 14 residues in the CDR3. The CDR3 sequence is CASSQEASGETQYF. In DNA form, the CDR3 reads TGCGCCAGCAGCCAAGAAGCTAGCGGGGAGACCCAGTACTTC.

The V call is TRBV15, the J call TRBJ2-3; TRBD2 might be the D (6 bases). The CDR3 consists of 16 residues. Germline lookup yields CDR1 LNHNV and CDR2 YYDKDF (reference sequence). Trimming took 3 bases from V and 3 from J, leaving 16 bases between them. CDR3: CATSSGRDSLTDTQYF. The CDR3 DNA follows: TGTGCCACCAGCAGTGGCCGGGACTCCTTAACAGATACGCAGTATTTT.

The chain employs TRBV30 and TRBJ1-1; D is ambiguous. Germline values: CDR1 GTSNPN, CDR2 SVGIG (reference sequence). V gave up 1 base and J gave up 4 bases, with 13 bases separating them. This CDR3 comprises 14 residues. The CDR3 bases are TGTGCCTGGAGTGGTGGCACCTCTTCCACTGAAGCTTTCTTT. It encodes CAWSGGTSSTEAFF.

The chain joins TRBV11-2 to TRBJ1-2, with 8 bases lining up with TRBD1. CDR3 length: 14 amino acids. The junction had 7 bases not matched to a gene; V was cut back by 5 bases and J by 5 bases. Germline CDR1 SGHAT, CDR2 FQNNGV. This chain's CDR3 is CASSPTGEFYGYTF. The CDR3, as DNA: TGTGCCAGCAGCCCGACAGGGGAATTTTATGGCTACACCTTC.

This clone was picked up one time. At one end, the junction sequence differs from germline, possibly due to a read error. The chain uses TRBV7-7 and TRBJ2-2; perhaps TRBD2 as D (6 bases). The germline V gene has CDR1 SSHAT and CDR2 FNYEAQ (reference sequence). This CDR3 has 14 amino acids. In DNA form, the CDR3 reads TGTGCTAGCAGCTTAGAAGCGGGTTCCGGGGAGCTGTTTTTT. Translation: CASSLEAGSGELFF.

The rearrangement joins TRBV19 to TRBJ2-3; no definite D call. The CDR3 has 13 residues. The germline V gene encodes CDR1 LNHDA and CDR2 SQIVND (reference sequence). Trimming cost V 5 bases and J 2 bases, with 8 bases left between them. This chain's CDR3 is CASSEQDTDTQYF. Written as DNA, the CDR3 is TGTGCCAGTAGTGAGCAGGACACAGATACGCAGTATTTT.

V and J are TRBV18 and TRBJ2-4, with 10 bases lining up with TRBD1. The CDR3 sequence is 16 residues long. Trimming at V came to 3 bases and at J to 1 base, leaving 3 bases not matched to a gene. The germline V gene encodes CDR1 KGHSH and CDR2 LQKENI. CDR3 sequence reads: CASSPPGQGAKNIQYF. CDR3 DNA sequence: TGTGCCAGCTCACCGCCGGGACAGGGGGCCAAAAACATTCAGTACTTC. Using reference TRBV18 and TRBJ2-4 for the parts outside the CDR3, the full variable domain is NAGVMQNPRHLVRRRGQEARLRCSPMKGHSHVYWYRQLPEEGLKFMVYLQKENIIDESGMPKERFSAEFPKEGPSILRIQQVVRGDSAAYFCASSPPGQGAKNIQYFGAGTRLSVL.

Here the CDR3 reads CASSLREAVDIQYF. The DNA of the CDR3 is TGCGCCAGCAGCCTCAGGGAGGCGGTGGACATTCAGTACTTC. The V call is TRBV4-1, the J call TRBJ2-4, with a possible D match to TRBD2 (6 bases). The V end was cut by 4 bases, the J end by 8 bases, with 15 bases between. The CDR3 runs to 14 residues. CDR1 MGHRA and CDR2 YSYEKL come from the germline V gene.

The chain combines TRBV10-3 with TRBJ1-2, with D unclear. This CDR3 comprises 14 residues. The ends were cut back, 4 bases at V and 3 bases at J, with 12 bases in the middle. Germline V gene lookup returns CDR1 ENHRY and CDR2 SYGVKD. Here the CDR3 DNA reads TGTGCCATCAGTGTCGGGAGGGCAGACTATGGCTACACCTTC. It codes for CAISVGRADYGYTF.

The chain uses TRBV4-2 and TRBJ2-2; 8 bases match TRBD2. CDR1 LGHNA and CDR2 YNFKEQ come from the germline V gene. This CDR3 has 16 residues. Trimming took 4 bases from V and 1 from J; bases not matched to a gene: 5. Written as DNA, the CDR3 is TGTGCCAGCAGCCTGGAAGCGGGGGTGAACACCGGGGAGCTGTTTTTT. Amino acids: CASSLEAGVNTGELFF.

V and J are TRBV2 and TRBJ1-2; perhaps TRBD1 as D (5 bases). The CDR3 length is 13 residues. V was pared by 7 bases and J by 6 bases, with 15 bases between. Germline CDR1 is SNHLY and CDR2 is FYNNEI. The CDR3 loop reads CASTYRREDGYTF. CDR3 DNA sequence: TGTGCCAGCACTTACAGGAGGGAGGATGGCTACACCTTC.

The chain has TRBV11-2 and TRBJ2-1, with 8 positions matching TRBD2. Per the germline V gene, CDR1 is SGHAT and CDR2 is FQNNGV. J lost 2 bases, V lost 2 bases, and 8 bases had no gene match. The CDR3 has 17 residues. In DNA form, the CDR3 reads TGTGCCAGCAGCTTAACCCAAAGCGGGAGTACCTACAATGAGCAGTTCTTC. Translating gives CASSLTQSGSTYNEQFF. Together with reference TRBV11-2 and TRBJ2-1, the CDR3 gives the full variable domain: EAGVAQSPRYKIIEKRQSVAFWCNPISGHATLYWYQQILGQGPKLLIQFQNNGVVDDSQLPKDRFSAERLKGVDSTLKIQPAKLEDSAVYLCASSLTQSGSTYNEQFFGPGTRLTVL.

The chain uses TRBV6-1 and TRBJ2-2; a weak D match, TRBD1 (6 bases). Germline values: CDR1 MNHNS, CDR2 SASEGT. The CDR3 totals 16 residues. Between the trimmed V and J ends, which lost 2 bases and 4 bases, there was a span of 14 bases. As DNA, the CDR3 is TGTGCCAGCAGTGAACAGGCAAGGGGGAGCACCGGGGAGCTGTTTTTT. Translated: CASSEQARGSTGELFF.

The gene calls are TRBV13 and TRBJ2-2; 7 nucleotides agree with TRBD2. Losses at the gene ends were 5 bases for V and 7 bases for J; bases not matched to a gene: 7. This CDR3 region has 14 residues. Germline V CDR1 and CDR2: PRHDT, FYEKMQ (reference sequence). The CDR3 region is CASSTRERDGELFF. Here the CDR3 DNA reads TGTGCCAGCAGCACAAGGGAGCGGGACGGGGAGCTGTTTTTT.

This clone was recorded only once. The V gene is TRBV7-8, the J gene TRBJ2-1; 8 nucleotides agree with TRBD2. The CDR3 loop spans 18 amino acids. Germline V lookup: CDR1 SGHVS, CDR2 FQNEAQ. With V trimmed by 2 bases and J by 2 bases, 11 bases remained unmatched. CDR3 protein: CASSLNGGAGLTYNEQFF. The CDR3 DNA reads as TGTGCCAGCAGCTTAAACGGGGGGGCGGGACTCACCTACAATGAGCAGTTCTTC.

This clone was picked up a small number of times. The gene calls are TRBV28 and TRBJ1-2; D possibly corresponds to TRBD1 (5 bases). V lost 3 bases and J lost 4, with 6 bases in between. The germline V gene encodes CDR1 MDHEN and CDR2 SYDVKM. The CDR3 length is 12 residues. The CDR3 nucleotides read TGTGCCAGCAGTTTGGGGGGCTATGGCTACACCTTC. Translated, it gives CASSLGGYGYTF.

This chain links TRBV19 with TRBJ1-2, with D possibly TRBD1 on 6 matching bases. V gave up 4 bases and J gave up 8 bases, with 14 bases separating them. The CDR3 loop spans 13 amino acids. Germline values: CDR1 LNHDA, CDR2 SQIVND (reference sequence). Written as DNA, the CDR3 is TGTGCCAGTAGTAACGGACAGTTATCGGGCTACACCTTC. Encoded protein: CASSNGQLSGYTF. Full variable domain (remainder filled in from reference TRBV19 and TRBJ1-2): DGGITQSPKYLFRKEGQNVTLSCEQNLNHDAMYWYRQDPGQGLRLIYYSQIVNDFQKGDIAEGYSVSREKKESFPLTVTSAQKNPTAFYLCASSNGQLSGYTFGSGTRLTVV.